The 25 T cell receptor beta chains below were found in one sample sequenced in a study of T cell responses to AZD1222 COVID-19 vaccine. Some clones are missing from TCRdb's copy, which holds only in-frame ones; the method was immunoSEQ multiplex PCR. The repertoire holds about 79,000 clones, with around 82% as singletons. Sample: peripheral blood, taken on day 0 of AZD1222 vaccination. Receptors originate from an adult in good health.

The V and J genes are TRBV5-4 and TRBJ1-6; the D gene is possibly TRBD1 (6 bases). V was clipped by 0 bases and J by 9 bases, with 16 bases between them. This CDR3 is 16 amino acids long. Per the germline V gene, CDR1 is SGHNT and CDR2 is YYREEE (reference sequence). The CDR3 protein is CASSLGDTGLSSPLHF. Written as DNA, the CDR3 is TGTGCCAGCAGCTTGGGGGACACAGGGCTTAGTTCACCCCTCCACTTT.

The chain uses TRBV7-8 and TRBJ2-7, with 7 bases fitting TRBD2. Unmatched junction bases numbered 11, after V lost 4 bases and J lost 2 bases. The CDR3 runs 16 residues. Germline CDR1 SGHVS, CDR2 FQNEAQ. The CDR3 here is CASSSRRLASTYEQYF. The CDR3 nucleotides are TGTGCCAGCAGCTCCCGCCGACTAGCCTCTACCTACGAGCAGTACTTC.

This clone was seen a few times. Here the CDR3 reads CASSTGKSGYGYTF. For the CDR3, the DNA is TGCGCCAGCAGTACAGGGAAATCTGGCTATGGCTACACCTTC. This chain links TRBV10-2 with TRBJ1-2, with D tentatively TRBD1 (6 bases). The CDR3 loop spans 14 amino acids. Germline CDR1 and CDR2: WSHSY and SAAADI. Trimming removed 5 bases from V and 4 bases from J, with 14 bases in between.

This rearrangement joins TRBV6-5 to TRBJ1-2; D gene uncertain. V shed 7 bases and J shed 3 bases, with 15 bases lying between them. There are 14 residues in the CDR3. From germline, CDR1 is MNHEY and CDR2 SVGAGI. The CDR3 is CASTSAGRDYGYTF. CDR3 coding DNA: TGTGCCAGCACCTCCGCCGGGAGAGACTATGGCTACACCTTC.

V is TRBV5-4 and J is TRBJ2-7; the D call may be TRBD1 or TRBD2 (6 bases each). V dropped 2 bases and J dropped 6 bases, with 18 bases sitting between them. Germline V gene lookup returns CDR1 SGHNT and CDR2 YYREEE (reference sequence). The CDR3 has 15 amino acids. CDR3 loop: CASSFGGTRQGEQYF. The CDR3, as DNA: TGTGCCAGCAGCTTCGGGGGCACCCGTCAGGGCGAGCAGTACTTC.

V usage is TRBV24-1 and J usage is TRBJ2-2; D gene ambiguous. Germline V lookup: CDR1 KGHDR, CDR2 SFDVKD. Trimming cost V 4 bases and J 5 bases, with 7 bases left between them. The CDR3 length is 13 residues. CDR3 sequence (DNA): TGTGCCACCAGTGAATCTGTAACCGGGGAGCTGTTTTTT. It is translated as CATSESVTGELFF.

V and J are TRBV2 and TRBJ1-5; possible D gene TRBD1, 6 bases. CDR3 length equals 14 residues. Trimming cost V 2 bases and J 7 bases, with 12 bases left between them. The germline CDR1 and CDR2 sequences are SNHLY and FYNNEI. The CDR3: CASSERGIGQPQHF. The CDR3 bases are TGTGCCAGCAGTGAAAGGGGGATAGGGCAGCCCCAGCATTTT.

The chain employs TRBV18 and TRBJ1-4; D not certain. This CDR3 comprises 15 residues. The ends were cut back, 2 bases at V and 1 base at J, with 8 bases in the middle. CDR1 is KGHSH, CDR2 LQKENI, per germline. The CDR3 is CASSPMGKTNEKLFF. For the CDR3, the DNA is TGTGCCAGCTCACCAATGGGGAAAACTAATGAAAAACTGTTTTTT.

The gene calls are TRBV19 and TRBJ1-3; D is ambiguous. Per the germline V gene, CDR1 is LNHDA and CDR2 is SQIVND (reference sequence). V was clipped by 8 bases and J by 2 bases, with 13 bases between them. The CDR3 is 14 amino acids. CDR3 DNA sequence: TGTGCCAGTCAGAAGGGTGAGGCTGGAAACACCATATATTTT. Protein product: CASQKGEAGNTIYF.

V and J are TRBV3-1 (or the pseudogene TRBV3-2) and TRBJ2-2; 7 nucleotides align to TRBD1. The CDR3 is 15 residues long. The germline V gene has CDR1 LGHDT and CDR2 YNNKEL (reference sequence). The junction had 3 bases not matched to a gene; V was cut back by 4 bases and J by 1 base. CDR3 loop: CASSRWDRNTGELFF. CDR3 sequence (DNA): TGTGCCAGCAGCCGGTGGGACAGGAACACCGGGGAGCTGTTTTTT.

Concerning this clone: Other DNA sequences in the sample encode the same CDR3. The chain carries TRBV30 and TRBJ1-1; 8 positions match TRBD1. Germline lookup yields CDR1 GTSNPN and CDR2 SVGIG (reference sequence). CDR3 length equals 14 residues. The J segment lost 1 base and the V segment lost 1 base, leaving 2 bases of the junction unmatched. Written as DNA, the CDR3 is TGTGCCTGGAGTGCCGGGACAGGGAACACTGAAGCTTTCTTT. Protein product: CAWSAGTGNTEAFF.

The CDR3: CAISRLAGEADTQYF. CDR3 bases: TGTGCCATCAGTCGACTAGCGGGAGAGGCAGATACGCAGTATTTT. This rearrangement joins TRBV10-3 to TRBJ2-3, with 12 nucleotides matching TRBD2. The J segment lost 4 bases and the V segment lost 5 bases, leaving 4 bases of the junction unmatched. CDR3 length equals 15 residues. CDR1 and CDR2 (germline): ENHRY, SYGVKD.

The rearrangement joins TRBV6-5 to TRBJ1-2; TRBD1 matches at 10 bases. The trim removed 2 bases at V and 6 bases at J, leaving 3 bases unmatched. Germline CDR1 MNHEY, CDR2 SVGAGI. The length of the CDR3 is 14 residues. This CDR3 reads CASSYGDRGNGYTF. The CDR3 DNA reads as TGTGCCAGCAGTTACGGGGACAGGGGTAATGGCTACACCTTC.

The chain is built from TRBV12-5 and TRBJ2-7; TRBD1 or TRBD2 may be the D gene (5 bases each). This CDR3 region has 17 residues. V dropped 5 bases and J dropped 0 bases, with 20 bases sitting between them. Germline V gives CDR1 LGHNT, CDR2 FRNRAP. CDR3 sequence: CASGTTLAGGSSYEQYF. CDR3 coding DNA: TGTGCTAGTGGTACTACCTTAGCTGGGGGAAGCTCCTACGAGCAGTACTTC.

J is TRBJ2-5 and V is TRBV29-1, with 9 bases fitting TRBD2. The germline V gene has CDR1 SQVTM and CDR2 ANQGSEA. There are 14 residues in the CDR3. V lost 7 bases and J lost 2; bases outside the gene matches: 8. The CDR3: CSAAGAGGQETQYF. The CDR3 coding sequence is TGCAGCGCCGCGGGGGCGGGAGGGCAAGAGACCCAGTACTTC.

The CDR3 DNA follows: TGTGCCAGCAGCCTACAGGGGGGGCAGACTGAAGCTTTCTTT. Translating it yields CASSLQGGQTEAFF. This sequence joins TRBV14 and TRBJ1-1; 8 bases are shared with TRBD1. Germline V CDR1 and CDR2: SGHDN, FVKESK. This CDR3 has 14 amino acids. The V gene end was trimmed by 4 bases and the J gene end by 5 bases; junction bases not matched to a gene: 6.

This clone was seen once. The chain uses TRBV2 and TRBJ2-7; either TRBD1 or TRBD2 may supply D (7 bases each). The CDR3 is 14 residues long. Trimming took 4 bases from V and 4 from J, leaving 14 bases between them. Germline lookup yields CDR1 SNHLY and CDR2 FYNNEI. The CDR3 nucleotides read TGTGCCAGCAGTGGGCAGGGGGGGAAATACGAGCAGTACTTC. It specifies CASSGQGGKYEQYF.

The chain links TRBV7-3 to TRBJ1-2, with D possibly being TRBD1 (5 bases). This CDR3 has 21 amino acids. V gave up 3 bases and J gave up 7 bases, with 36 bases separating them. The germline gives CDR1 SGHTA, CDR2 FQGTGA. In DNA, the CDR3 is TGTGCCAGCAGCTTTTCCCTCCTTCGGGATCCCGCCTGGCCCCGGGGCGGTGGCTACACCTTC. Protein sequence: CASSFSLLRDPAWPRGGGYTF.

V usage is TRBV19 and J usage is TRBJ1-2; D is ambiguous. V was pared by 7 bases and J by 5 bases, with 11 bases between. The CDR3 length is 12 residues. CDR1 is LNHDA and CDR2 is SQIVND in the germline V gene (reference sequence). In DNA form, the CDR3 reads TGTGCCAGTATGGCCGGAAATTATGGCTACACCTTC. Its protein product is CASMAGNYGYTF.

This chain links TRBV4-2 with TRBJ1-6; D is perhaps TRBD1 (6 bases). The CDR3 runs to 14 residues. V was clipped by 1 base and J by 9 bases, with 10 bases between them. Germline lookup yields CDR1 LGHNA and CDR2 YNFKEQ. CDR3 nucleotides: TGTGCCAGCAGCCAAGTAGGGGGGGTTTCACCCCTCCACTTT. This codes for CASSQVGGVSPLHF.

This clone was observed once. The DNA of the CDR3 is TGCGCCAGCAGCTCCCCTGGCGGGGGGGCCGACAATGAGCAGTTCTTC. Translation: CASSSPGGGADNEQFF. The J gene is TRBJ2-1, the V gene TRBV5-1; 9 positions match TRBD2. This CDR3 has 16 residues. Unmatched junction bases numbered 9, after V lost 3 bases and J lost 5 bases. Germline CDR1 and CDR2: SGHRS and YFSETQ.

Concerning this clone itself: Other DNA sequences in the same sample also yield this CDR3. The J gene is TRBJ2-2, the V gene TRBV5-1; 7 bases map to TRBD1. The V segment lost 4 bases and the J segment 2 bases; nucleotides outside the gene matches: 5. CDR1 and CDR2 from the germline V gene are SGHRS and YFSETQ. This CDR3 is 15 amino acids long. CDR3 protein: CASSTGQRNTGELFF. CDR3 nucleotides: TGCGCCAGCAGCACGGGACAGAGAAACACCGGGGAGCTGTTTTTT.

The chain employs TRBV11-3 and TRBJ2-3, with a tentative D call TRBD1 (5 bases). V lost 4 bases to trimming and J lost 5 bases, with 13 bases between them. This CDR3 region has 14 residues. The germline V gene encodes CDR1 SGHNT and CDR2 YENEEA. Here the CDR3 reads CASSYGRAEDTQYF. CDR3 bases: TGTGCCAGCAGCTACGGCAGGGCCGAAGATACGCAGTATTTT.

This clone was observed a few times. The J gene is TRBJ2-3, the V gene TRBV6-1; perhaps TRBD1 as D (5 bases). This CDR3 has 17 amino acids. Germline CDR1 and CDR2: MNHNS and SASEGT. V gave up 1 base and J gave up 3 bases, with 17 bases separating them. The CDR3 region is CASSEGGRLGRTDTQYF. The CDR3 region has the DNA TGTGCCAGCAGTGAAGGGGGCCGGTTGGGTAGGACAGATACGCAGTATTTT.

This chain links TRBV4-1 with TRBJ1-6; 8 nucleotides line up with TRBD1. The length of the CDR3 is 16 residues. Trimming at V came to 0 bases and at J to 7 bases, leaving 5 bases not matched to a gene. CDR1 and CDR2 from the germline V gene are MGHRA and YSYEKL. The DNA for the CDR3 is TGCGCCAGCAGCCAAGACCAGGGGGCTCGGAATTCACCCCTCCACTTT. It codes for CASSQDQGARNSPLHF.